The clone carrying this T cell receptor beta chain was counted a few times. Its specificity is unknown. These data come from a study of T cell responses to AZD1222 COVID-19 vaccine. Germline lookup yields CDR1 LNHDA and CDR2 SQIVND (reference sequence). The CDR3 has 13 amino acids. V was pared by 6 bases and J by 2 bases, with 10 bases between. Notes on the study in general: Unmutated variant regions are reportedly the target of nearly half of TCRs that are spike-specific.

Assay: immunoSEQ multiplex PCR; the TCRdb copy retains only in-frame clones and omits some. This repertoire shows under 50,000 clones, around 90% found once; its top ten account for more than 0.95%. Second-dose recipients at about 4 or about 12 weeks were treated as one pooled group. This TCR was sampled from an adult who received the AZD1222 COVID-19 vaccine. This chain connects TRBV19 to TRBJ1-2; D remains ambiguous. The specimen was peripheral blood, collected 28 days after the second AZD1222 dose. This chain's CDR3 is CASRRASNYGYTF. DNA of the CDR3: TGTGCCAGTAGGAGGGCATCAAACTATGGCTACACCTTC.